This T cell receptor (beta chain) was sequenced in a study of cytomegalovirus exposure and HLA in healthy donors. 13 Jbeta primers and 60 Vbeta primers were used for the PCR. Per the study methods: Tens of millions of unique TCR beta chains, about 12 million shared, were counted in a later analysis. Assay: immunoSEQ multiplex PCR; the TCRdb copy retains only in-frame clones and omits some. D and trimming come from the DNA, and the V and J calls and clone size come from that table. The sample totals 45,000 to 60,000 clones; its top ten clones hold roughly 7%. Unmatched junction bases numbered 4, after V lost 4 bases and J lost 1 base. This CDR3 region has 14 residues. The germline V gene encodes CDR1 SGHRS and CDR2 YFSETQ.

Sample: PBMCs. The sequence was collected from a woman aged 40 to 50 in good health and CMV-seronegative. The chain joins TRBV5-1 to TRBJ1-2, with 7 bases that match TRBD1. CDR3 in DNA: TGCGCCAGCAGCCTCCGGGACAGTAACTATGGCTACACCTTC. Amino acid sequence: CASSLRDSNYGYTF.